A single sample gave rise to the 27 T cell receptor beta chains below, sequenced in a study of OX40 agonist ivuxolimab in advanced cancers. Generated by immunoSEQ multiplex PCR, the TCRdb table keeps only in-frame clones and is missing some. The table has 30,000 to 40,000 clones, more than 75% seen once. Material: CD4+ or CD8+ T cells sorted from blood, obtained in a trial of the OX40 agonist ivuxolimab. These receptors were taken from an adult with an advanced solid tumor such as melanoma, head and neck, liver or kidney cancer.

This chain's CDR3 is CASSGPGRGRTGELFF. The CDR3 bases are TGTGCCAGCAGCGGTCCGGGGAGGGGGAGGACCGGGGAGCTGTTTTTT. The chain employs TRBV7-9 and TRBJ2-2; tentative D call: TRBD2 (7 bases). Germline CDR1 reads SEHNR; CDR2 reads FQNEAQ (reference sequence). CDR3 size: 16 residues. The V end was cut by 5 bases, the J end by 5 bases, with 18 bases between.

The CDR3 is CASSTDSASGGPDGKETQYF. The CDR3 coding sequence is TGTGCCAGCAGTACCGACTCGGCTAGCGGGGGGCCTGACGGAAAAGAGACCCAGTACTTC. V and J are TRBV27 and TRBJ2-5, with 11 bases aligning to TRBD2. Germline-derived CDR1 and CDR2 are MNHEY and SMNVEV (reference sequence). CDR3 length: 20 amino acids. V lost 5 bases and J lost 3; bases outside the gene matches: 20.

A few counts support this clone. The J gene is TRBJ2-5, the V gene TRBV6-1, with 7 bases lining up with TRBD2. Germline lookup yields CDR1 MNHNS and CDR2 SASEGT. After removal of 2 bases from V and 6 bases from J, the junction contained 12 bases not matched to a gene. The CDR3 totals 16 residues. CDR3 sequence: CASSEREGSSSKTQYF. The CDR3 region has the DNA TGTGCCAGCAGTGAAAGGGAGGGTTCATCTTCGAAGACCCAGTACTTC.

This clone occurred once. J is TRBJ2-5 and V is TRBV6-6, with D possibly matching TRBD1 (6 bases). Germline V lookup: CDR1 MNHNY, CDR2 SVGAGI (reference sequence). This CDR3 region has 15 residues. The germline V and J ends were trimmed by 8 bases and 0 bases, with 16 bases remaining between them. The CDR3 sequence is CASQPGTSYQETQYF. CDR3 nucleotides: TGTGCCAGCCAGCCCGGGACATCGTACCAAGAGACCCAGTACTTC.

The J gene is TRBJ2-7, the V gene TRBV6-4, with a tentative D call TRBD1 (5 bases). Trimming removed 6 bases at V and 2 bases at J, with 11 bases between. This CDR3 has 13 amino acids. Germline V CDR1 and CDR2: MRHNA, SNTAGT. CDR3 in amino acids: CASSPRQTYEQYF. The CDR3 coding sequence is TGTGCCAGCAGCCCCAGACAGACCTACGAGCAGTACTTC.

Here the CDR3 reads CASSPHPRGAANYGYTF. The DNA of the CDR3 is TGTGCCAGCAGTCCTCACCCCCGGGGGGCAGCGAACTATGGCTACACCTTC. This chain links TRBV27 with TRBJ1-2; D is possibly TRBD1 (6 bases). The CDR3 extends over 17 amino acids. Germline V gene sequence: CDR1 MNHEY, CDR2 SMNVEV (reference sequence). The V end lost 5 bases, the J end lost 2 bases, and 21 bases lay between the germline ends.

The rearrangement uses TRBV6-5 and TRBJ2-5; TRBD1 matches 8 bases. V shed 6 bases and J 10 bases; nucleotides not matched to a gene: 7. The V gene's germline CDR1 is MNHEY and CDR2 SVGAGI. The CDR3 is 12 residues long. The CDR3 DNA follows: TGTGCCAGCAGCGGACAGGGAAGATTCCAGTACTTC. It yields the protein CASSGQGRFQYF.

The chain employs TRBV5-5 and TRBJ1-1; D ambiguous. This CDR3 has 14 residues. From germline, CDR1 is SGHKS and CDR2 YYEKEE (reference sequence). Trimming removed 1 base from V and 4 bases from J, with 11 bases in between. The CDR3 loop reads CASSLYRKPTEAFF. The CDR3 coding sequence is TGTGCCAGCAGCTTGTATCGGAAGCCCACTGAAGCTTTCTTT.

This rearrangement joins TRBV2 to TRBJ2-1, with TRBD2 matching 8 bases. The germline gives CDR1 SNHLY, CDR2 FYNNEI. CDR3 length: 17 residues. V gave up 0 bases and J gave up 8 bases; unmatched junction bases: 12. The DNA for the CDR3 is TGTGCCAGCAGTGAAGCGCTTCGGGGACTAGATACTCATGAGCAGTTCTTC. It translates to CASSEALRGLDTHEQFF.

This chain links TRBV5-6 with TRBJ1-1, with D possibly matching TRBD1 (5 bases). CDR1 and CDR2 from the germline V gene are SGHDT and YYEEEE. The CDR3 loop spans 15 amino acids. Deletions cut 2 bases from V and 4 bases from J, with 15 bases between. CDR3 nucleotides: TGTGCCAGCAGCTTCGGTCTTGCAGGGTCCACTGAAGCTTTCTTT. Protein sequence: CASSFGLAGSTEAFF.

This clone was observed a single time. The chain joins TRBV13 to TRBJ2-3; possible D gene TRBD2, 6 bases. The V gene lost 0 bases and the J gene lost 0 bases, with 13 bases spanning the gap. CDR1 is PRHDT, CDR2 FYEKMQ, per germline (reference sequence). The CDR3 is 17 amino acids. The CDR3 here is CASSLGGGDLSTDTQYF. CDR3 nucleotides: TGTGCCAGCAGCTTAGGGGGCGGGGATCTTAGCACAGATACGCAGTATTTT.

This clone appeared a single time. Compared with germline, one end of the junction differs, possibly owing to a read error. The DNA of the CDR3 is TGTGCCAGCAGCTCCCCCGAACTACAGGGCCTTTTTTCCTTC. Encoded protein: CASSSPELQGLFSF. This chain joins TRBV13 and TRBJ1-2; D perhaps matches TRBD1 (6 bases). CDR1 and CDR2 from the germline V gene are PRHDT and FYEKMQ (reference sequence). This CDR3 is 14 amino acids long. The full variable domain, in which reference TRBV13 and TRBJ1-2 provide the parts outside the CDR3, is AAGVIQSPRHLIKEKRETATLKCYPIPRHDTVYWYQQGPGQDPQFLISFYEKMQSDKGSIPDRFSAQQFSDYHSELNMSSLELGDSALYFCASSSPELQGLFSFGSGTRLTVV.

The rearrangement links TRBV7-9 to TRBJ2-7; D is undetermined. Germline assignment: CDR1 SEHNR and CDR2 FQNEAQ (reference sequence). With 5 bases removed from V and 1 base from J, the gap between germline ends came to 6 bases. The CDR3 has 12 residues. CDR3: CASSLTSYEQYF. CDR3 sequence (DNA): TGTGCCAGCAGCCTTACTTCCTACGAGCAGTACTTC.

The rearrangement uses TRBV6-5 and TRBJ2-5; the D gene is possibly TRBD2 (5 bases). The germline V gene encodes CDR1 MNHEY and CDR2 SVGAGI. The CDR3 length is 13 residues. V was clipped by 5 bases and J by 5 bases, with 12 bases between them. The CDR3 sequence is CASSLERRETQYF. The CDR3 DNA reads TGTGCCAGCAGTCTTGAGCGGCGGGAGACCCAGTACTTC.

The chain carries TRBV2 and TRBJ2-1; D not certain. V gave up 5 bases and J gave up 0 bases, with 11 bases separating them. There are 15 residues in the CDR3. Germline V CDR1 and CDR2: SNHLY, FYNNEI. CDR3 nucleotide sequence: TGTGCCAGCAGTAGCCGGGCTAGCTCCTACAATGAGCAGTTCTTC. Protein: CASSSRASSYNEQFF.

This chain links TRBV7-9 with TRBJ1-1, with D hard to call. Trimming shortened V by 6 bases and J by 1 base, and 9 bases separated the two germline ends. CDR1 and CDR2 (germline): SEHNR, FQNEAQ (reference sequence). This CDR3 is built from 13 residues. CDR3 nucleotides: TGTGCCAGCAGAGAAGGCCAGAACACTGAAGCTTTCTTT. Translated, it gives CASREGQNTEAFF.

The gene calls are TRBV4-2 and TRBJ1-1, with 9 positions matching TRBD1. This CDR3 is 14 amino acids long. Losses at the gene ends were 5 bases for V and 3 bases for J; bases not matched to a gene: 4. Germline loops: CDR1 LGHNA, CDR2 YNFKEQ. CDR3 loop: CASSSRDRDTEAFF. The CDR3 region has the DNA TGTGCCAGCAGCTCCCGGGACAGGGACACTGAAGCTTTCTTT.

The J gene is TRBJ2-1, the V gene TRBV11-2; 13 bases agree with TRBD2. The J segment lost 4 bases and the V segment lost 6 bases, leaving 6 bases of the junction unmatched. The CDR3 spans 16 residues. Germline CDR1 SGHAT, CDR2 FQNNGV. CDR3 region: CASRPGLAGDYNEQFF. CDR3 bases: TGTGCCAGCAGGCCCGGACTAGCGGGGGATTACAATGAGCAGTTCTTC.

The CDR3 loop is CASSQDQVDRYTEAFF. CDR3 in DNA: TGCGCCAGCAGCCAGGATCAGGTGGACAGATACACTGAAGCTTTCTTT. The chain links TRBV4-1 to TRBJ1-1; possibly TRBD1 for D (6 bases). There are 16 residues in the CDR3. Germline loops: CDR1 MGHRA, CDR2 YSYEKL. V was shortened by 3 bases and J by 3 bases, with 17 bases between the two germline ends.

The J gene is TRBJ2-1, the V gene TRBV13; D is ambiguous. V lost 5 bases and J 3 bases, leaving 17 bases between the germline ends. The CDR3 consists of 16 residues. In germline, CDR1 is PRHDT, CDR2 FYEKMQ (reference sequence). CDR3 nucleotides: TGTGCCAGCAGCAGTCGGGTCACCTCGGGCTACAATGAGCAGTTCTTC. It specifies CASSSRVTSGYNEQFF.

The chain uses TRBV7-3 and TRBJ2-7; D is perhaps TRBD1 (6 bases). The CDR3 has 12 residues. V was clipped by 4 bases and J by 7 bases, with 11 bases between them. The V gene's germline CDR1 is SGHTA and CDR2 FQGTGA. CDR3 sequence (DNA): TGTGCCAGCAGCTCAGGGGTCCAGGAGCAGTACTTC. Amino acid sequence: CASSSGVQEQYF.

This chain joins TRBV27 and TRBJ1-3; D is possibly TRBD1 (5 bases). The CDR3 totals 14 residues. V was pared by 3 bases and J by 4 bases, with 10 bases between. Germline values: CDR1 MNHEY, CDR2 SMNVEV (reference sequence). The CDR3 coding sequence is TGTGCCAGCAGTTTCGGGGGTATCGGAAACACCATATATTTT. It translates to CASSFGGIGNTIYF.

The chain is built from TRBV27 and TRBJ1-6; possibly TRBD1 for D (6 bases). Germline V gives CDR1 MNHEY, CDR2 SMNVEV (reference sequence). This CDR3 spans 15 amino acids. Trimming took 6 bases from V and 7 from J, leaving 16 bases between them. CDR3 coding DNA: TGTGCCAGCAGCCTCGTGACAGGCAAGAATTCACCCCTCCACTTT. The encoded protein is CASSLVTGKNSPLHF.

This chain links TRBV27 with TRBJ1-2; D not certain. Looked up from germline, CDR1 is MNHEY and CDR2 is SMNVEV (reference sequence). CDR3 length: 14 amino acids. V was cut by 3 bases and J by 0 bases, with 8 bases left in between. The CDR3 region is CASSFGKTNYGYTF. As DNA, the CDR3 is TGTGCCAGCAGTTTTGGGAAGACTAACTATGGCTACACCTTC.

The chain has TRBV28 and TRBJ1-2; D is ambiguous. The V and J ends lost 5 bases and 3 bases respectively, with 16 bases between them. The germline V gene has CDR1 MDHEN and CDR2 SYDVKM. The length of the CDR3 is 15 residues. In DNA form, the CDR3 reads TGTGCCAGCAGTCCCCTGGCATTTGGGGACTATGGCTACACCTTC. Protein product: CASSPLAFGDYGYTF.

The rearrangement links TRBV11-3 to TRBJ2-7; tentatively, D is TRBD2 (6 bases). This CDR3 spans 14 amino acids. Germline assignment: CDR1 SGHNT and CDR2 YENEEA. The V end lost 0 bases, the J end lost 5 bases, and 11 bases lay between the germline ends. This CDR3 reads CASSLEVVADEQYF. CDR3 DNA sequence: TGTGCCAGCAGCTTAGAGGTGGTAGCGGACGAGCAGTACTTC. Filled out from reference TRBV11-3 and TRBJ2-7, the complete variable domain reads EAGVVQSPRYKIIEKKQPVAFWCNPISGHNTLYWYLQNLGQGPELLIRYENEEAVDDSQLPKDRFSAERLKGVDSTLKIQPAELGDSAVYLCASSLEVVADEQYFGPGTRLTVT.

The rearrangement joins TRBV5-6 to TRBJ1-1, with unresolved D. With 4 bases removed from V and 0 bases from J, the gap between germline ends came to 13 bases. The CDR3 covers 15 residues. Germline V gene data show CDR1 as SGHDT and CDR2 as YYEEEE. Here the CDR3 reads CASSPGPFLNTEAFF. The CDR3 DNA follows: TGTGCCAGCAGCCCCGGGCCTTTTTTGAACACTGAAGCTTTCTTT.